This T cell receptor (beta chain) was profiled in a study of T cell changes during pregnancy in multiple sclerosis. Germline CDR1 and CDR2: MNHEY and SMNVEV (reference sequence). The V gene end was trimmed by 5 bases and the J gene end by 3 bases; junction bases not matched to a gene: 6. The CDR3 length is 15 residues. The protocol was immunoSEQ multiplex PCR, while the TCRdb copy is restricted to in-frame clones and leaves out a portion. The sample includes 40,000 to 50,000 clones, about nine tenths of them seen just once. This specimen consisted of CD8+ T cells from peripheral blood mononuclear cells, obtained in the first trimester of pregnancy. The sequence came from a female donor with multiple sclerosis, enrolled in a pregnancy study. This chain connects TRBV27 to TRBJ2-7; 11 nucleotides align to TRBD2. The CDR3 is CASSPRLAGIYEQYF. The CDR3 nucleotides read TGTGCCAGCAGTCCCCGACTAGCGGGAATCTACGAGCAGTACTTC.